This T cell receptor (beta chain) was retrieved from a study of Ad26.COV2.S vaccination and SARS-CoV-2 variants. Treatment defined: about 20 received Ad26.COV2.S at low or high dose, single or two shots; several received placebo; per-sample allocation not given. Samples came from day 63 after the first vaccine or placebo injection. V was pared by 4 bases and J by 4 bases, with 19 bases between. From germline, CDR1 is SGHDN and CDR2 FVKESK. CDR3 length equals 16 residues. Generated by immunoSEQ multiplex PCR, the TCRdb table keeps only in-frame clones and is missing some. The repertoire holds around 450,000 clones, 90% seen once, with approximately 12% in the top ten.

The rearrangement joins TRBV14 to TRBJ1-2, with D maybe TRBD1 (6 bases). The sequencing used peripheral blood, collected in a trial of Ad26.COV2.S vaccine versus placebo. The sequence was collected from a person between 18 and 59 years old who received the Ad26.COV2.S COVID-19 vaccine or a placebo. CDR3 protein: CASSPNLQGPRYGYTF. The CDR3 DNA reads TGTGCCAGCAGCCCAAACCTACAGGGCCCCCGCTATGGCTACACCTTC.